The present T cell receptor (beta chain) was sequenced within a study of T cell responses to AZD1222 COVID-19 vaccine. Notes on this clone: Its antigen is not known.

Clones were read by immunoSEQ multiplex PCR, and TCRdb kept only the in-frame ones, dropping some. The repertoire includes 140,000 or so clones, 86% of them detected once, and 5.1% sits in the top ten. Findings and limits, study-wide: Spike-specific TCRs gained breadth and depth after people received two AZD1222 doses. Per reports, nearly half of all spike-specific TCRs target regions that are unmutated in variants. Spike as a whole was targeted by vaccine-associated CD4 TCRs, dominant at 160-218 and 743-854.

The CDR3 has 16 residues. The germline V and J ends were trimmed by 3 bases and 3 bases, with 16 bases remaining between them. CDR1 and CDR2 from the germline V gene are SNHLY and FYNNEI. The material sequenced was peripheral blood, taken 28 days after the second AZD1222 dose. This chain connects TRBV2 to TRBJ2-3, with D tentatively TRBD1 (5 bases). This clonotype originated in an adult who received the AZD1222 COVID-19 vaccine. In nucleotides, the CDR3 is TGTGCCAGCAGTGACCCTCAGGGCATTAGGACAGATACGCAGTATTTT. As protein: CASSDPQGIRTDTQYF.